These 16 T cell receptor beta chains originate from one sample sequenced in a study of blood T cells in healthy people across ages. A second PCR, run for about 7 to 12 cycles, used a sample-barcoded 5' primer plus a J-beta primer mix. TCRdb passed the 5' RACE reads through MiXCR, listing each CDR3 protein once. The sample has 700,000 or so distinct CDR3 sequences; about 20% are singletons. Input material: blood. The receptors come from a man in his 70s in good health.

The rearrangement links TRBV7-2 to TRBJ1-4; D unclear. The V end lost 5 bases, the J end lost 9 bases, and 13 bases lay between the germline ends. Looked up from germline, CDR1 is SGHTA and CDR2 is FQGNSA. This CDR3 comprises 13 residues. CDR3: CASSLWENQKLFF. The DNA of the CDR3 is TGTGCCAGCAGCCTATGGGAAAATCAAAAACTGTTTTTT.

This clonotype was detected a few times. DNA of the CDR3: TGTGCCAGCAGCTTAGTCACGGGGTTCGGACACACGCAGTATTTT. Its protein product is CASSLVTGFGHTQYF. The chain links TRBV11-2 to TRBJ2-3; D tentatively reads TRBD1 or TRBD2 (5 bases each). The CDR3 is 15 amino acids. Between the trimmed V and J ends, which lost 1 base and 9 bases, there was a span of 17 bases. Germline CDR1 and CDR2: SGHAT and FQNNGV. The full variable domain, completed using reference TRBV11-2 and TRBJ2-3, is EAGVAQSPRYKIIEKRQSVAFWCNPISGHATLYWYQQILGQGPKLLIQFQNNGVVDDSQLPKDRFSAERLKGVDSTLKIQPAKLEDSAVYLCASSLVTGFGHTQYFGPGTRLTVL.

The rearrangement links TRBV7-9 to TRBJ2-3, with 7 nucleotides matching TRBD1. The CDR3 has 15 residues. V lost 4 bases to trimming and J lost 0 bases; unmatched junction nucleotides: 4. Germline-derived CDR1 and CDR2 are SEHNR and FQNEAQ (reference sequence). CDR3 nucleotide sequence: TGTGCCAGCAGCTCTCCGGGACAGAGCACAGATACGCAGTATTTT. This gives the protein CASSSPGQSTDTQYF.

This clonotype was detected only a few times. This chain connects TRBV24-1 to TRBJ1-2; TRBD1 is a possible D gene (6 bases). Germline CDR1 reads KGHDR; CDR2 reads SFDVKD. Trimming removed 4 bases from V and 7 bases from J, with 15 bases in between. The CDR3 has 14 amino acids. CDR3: CATSDLGQRAGYTF. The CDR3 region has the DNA TGTGCCACCAGTGACCTGGGACAAAGGGCTGGCTACACCTTC.

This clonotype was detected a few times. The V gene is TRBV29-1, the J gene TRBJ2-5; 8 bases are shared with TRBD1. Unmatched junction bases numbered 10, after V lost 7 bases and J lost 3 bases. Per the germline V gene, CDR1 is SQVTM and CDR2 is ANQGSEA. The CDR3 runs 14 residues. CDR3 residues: CSGGTGGQKETQYF. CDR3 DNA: TGCAGCGGGGGGACAGGAGGGCAGAAAGAGACCCAGTACTTC.

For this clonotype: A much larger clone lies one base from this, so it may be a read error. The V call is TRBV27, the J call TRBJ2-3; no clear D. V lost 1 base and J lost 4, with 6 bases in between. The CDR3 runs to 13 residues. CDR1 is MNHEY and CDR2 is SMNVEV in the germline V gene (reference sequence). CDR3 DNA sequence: TGTGCCAGCAGTTTATTTGGGCCAGATACGCAGTATTTT. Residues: CASSLFGPDTQYF.

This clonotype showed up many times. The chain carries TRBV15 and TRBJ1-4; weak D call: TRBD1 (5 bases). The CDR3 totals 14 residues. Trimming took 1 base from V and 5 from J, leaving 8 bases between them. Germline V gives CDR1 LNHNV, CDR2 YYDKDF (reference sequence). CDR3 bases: TGTGCCACCAGCAGAGGACAGCTAAATGAAAAACTGTTTTTT. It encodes CATSRGQLNEKLFF.

The CDR3 DNA follows: TGCAGTGCTAGTGGGGGACTAGCGGTAGAGACCCAGTACTTC. Protein sequence: CSASGGLAVETQYF. The chain carries TRBV20-1 and TRBJ2-5, with 11 bases identical to TRBD2. CDR3 length equals 14 residues. Germline V gives CDR1 DFQATT, CDR2 SNEGSKA (reference sequence). Trimming removed 3 bases from V and 4 bases from J; junction bases left unmatched: 4.

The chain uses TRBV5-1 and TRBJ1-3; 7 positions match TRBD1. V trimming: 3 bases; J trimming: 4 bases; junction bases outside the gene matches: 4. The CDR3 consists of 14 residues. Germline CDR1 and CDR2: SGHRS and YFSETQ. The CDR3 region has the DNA TGCGCCAGCAGCTCAACAGGGGAGGGAAACACCATATATTTT. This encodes CASSSTGEGNTIYF.

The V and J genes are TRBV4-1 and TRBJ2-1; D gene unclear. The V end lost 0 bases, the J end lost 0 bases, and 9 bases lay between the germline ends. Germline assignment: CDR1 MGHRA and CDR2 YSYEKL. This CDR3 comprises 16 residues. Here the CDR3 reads CASSQDRANSYNEQFF. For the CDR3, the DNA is TGCGCCAGCAGCCAAGATAGGGCAAACTCCTACAATGAGCAGTTCTTC.

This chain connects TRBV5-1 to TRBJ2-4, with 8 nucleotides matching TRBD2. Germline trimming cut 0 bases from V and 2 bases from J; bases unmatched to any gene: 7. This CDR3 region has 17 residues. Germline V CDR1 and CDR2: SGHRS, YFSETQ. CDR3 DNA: TGCGCCAGCAGCTTGGGAGGGGGACTAGAATCCAAAAACATTCAGTACTTC. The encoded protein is CASSLGGGLESKNIQYF.

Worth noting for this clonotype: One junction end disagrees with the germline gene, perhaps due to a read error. CDR3 in amino acids: CASSIRVLGDAQYF. The DNA for the CDR3 is TGTGCCAGCAGCATCAGAGTCCTGGGAGATGCGCAGTATTTT. The chain links TRBV7-9 to TRBJ2-3; a weak D match, TRBD2 (5 bases). CDR3 length: 14 amino acids. Germline V gene lookup returns CDR1 SEHNR and CDR2 FQNEAQ (reference sequence).

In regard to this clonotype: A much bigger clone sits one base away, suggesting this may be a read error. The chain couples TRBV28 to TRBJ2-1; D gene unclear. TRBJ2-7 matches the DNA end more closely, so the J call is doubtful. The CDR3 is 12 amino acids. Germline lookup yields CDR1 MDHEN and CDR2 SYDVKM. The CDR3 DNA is TGTGCCAGCAGTTGGAGCTCCTACGAGCAGTACTTC. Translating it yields CASSWSSYEQYF.

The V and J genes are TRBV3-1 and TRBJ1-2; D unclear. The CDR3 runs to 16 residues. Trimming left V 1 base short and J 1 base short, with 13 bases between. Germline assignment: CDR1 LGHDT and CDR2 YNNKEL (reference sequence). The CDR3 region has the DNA TGTGCCAGCAGCCAAGCCTCTATGGCGGTTAACTATGGCTACACCTTC. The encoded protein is CASSQASMAVNYGYTF.

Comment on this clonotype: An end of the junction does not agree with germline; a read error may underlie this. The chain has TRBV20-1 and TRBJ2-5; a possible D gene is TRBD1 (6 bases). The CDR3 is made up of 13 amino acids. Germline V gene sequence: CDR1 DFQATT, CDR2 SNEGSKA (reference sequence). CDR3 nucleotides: TGCAGTGCTAGGCAAACAGGGATGGAGACCCACTACTTC. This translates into CSARQTGMETHYF.

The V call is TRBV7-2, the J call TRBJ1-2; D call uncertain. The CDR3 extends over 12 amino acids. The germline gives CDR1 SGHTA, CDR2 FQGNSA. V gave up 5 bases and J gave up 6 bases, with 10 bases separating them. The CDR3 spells CASSPAGDGYTF. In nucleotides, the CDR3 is TGTGCCAGCAGCCCAGCTGGAGATGGCTACACCTTC.